The 21 T cell receptor beta chains listed next were all sequenced from one sample in a study of cytomegalovirus exposure and HLA in healthy donors (TCRdb year 2017). Libraries were constructed by the immunoSEQ multiplex PCR assay. TCRdb's version of the immuneACCESS table is confined to in-frame rearrangements and falls short of the full clone set. An unresolved V gene accounts for under half of the shortfall where checked; the remainder is of unknown origin. The sample contains around 140,000 clones, 80% to 90% of them found a single time. 1.2% of the sample is taken by the ten largest. What was sequenced was PBMCs. These receptors were collected from a woman younger than 30 in good health and CMV-seronegative.

The chain carries TRBV27 and TRBJ1-4; 8 bases map to TRBD1. V lost 6 bases to trimming and J lost 3 bases; unmatched junction nucleotides: 3. The germline V gene encodes CDR1 MNHEY and CDR2 SMNVEV (reference sequence). CDR3 length: 14 residues. CDR3 nucleotides: TGTGCCAGCAGCGACAGGGGTGCTAATGAAAAACTGTTTTTT. It is translated as CASSDRGANEKLFF.

This clone was observed a few times. The CDR3 coding sequence is TGTGCCAGCAGCCCCCGGGAGGGGGATCTCTATGGCTACACCTTC. Translating it yields CASSPREGDLYGYTF. The gene calls are TRBV27 and TRBJ1-2; D is perhaps TRBD1 (6 bases). The ends were cut back, 6 bases at V and 4 bases at J, with 18 bases in the middle. Germline V gene data show CDR1 as MNHEY and CDR2 as SMNVEV (reference sequence). The CDR3 is made up of 15 amino acids.

The rearrangement links TRBV5-1 to TRBJ1-1; unclear D gene. In germline, CDR1 is SGHRS, CDR2 YFSETQ. V lost 0 bases and J 4 bases, leaving 7 bases between the germline ends. CDR3 length: 13 residues. The CDR3 sequence is CASSLVGVTEAFF. DNA of the CDR3: TGCGCCAGCAGCTTGGTCGGTGTCACTGAAGCTTTCTTT.

V and J are TRBV6-4 and TRBJ2-3; 8 positions match TRBD2. Looked up from germline, CDR1 is MRHNA and CDR2 is SNTAGT. V lost 10 bases to trimming and J lost 10 bases; unmatched junction nucleotides: 13. The CDR3 is made up of 13 amino acids. The CDR3 DNA reads as TGTGCCAACTCGGGGGAAGCGGGGGAGGCGCAGTATTTT. It encodes CANSGEAGEAQYF.

This CDR3 is CASSWAGNNEKLFF. The DNA for the CDR3 is TGCGCCAGCAGCTGGGCAGGGAATAATGAAAAACTGTTTTTT. V is TRBV5-1 and J is TRBJ1-4, with D maybe TRBD1 (5 bases). The CDR3 contains 14 residues. Germline values: CDR1 SGHRS, CDR2 YFSETQ. The V gene lost 3 bases and the J gene lost 4 bases, with 10 bases spanning the gap. The variable domain in full, completed from reference TRBV5-1 and TRBJ1-4, reads KAGVTQTPRYLIKTRGQQVTLSCSPISGHRSVSWYQQTPGQGLQFLFEYFSETQRNKGNFPGRFSGRQFSNSRSEMNVSTLELGDSALYLCASSWAGNNEKLFFGSGTQLSVL.

This clone has only a few counts. The chain uses TRBV2 and TRBJ2-1; TRBD2 matches at 7 bases. Unmatched junction bases numbered 8, after V lost 10 bases and J lost 8 bases. The CDR3 has 12 amino acids. Germline CDR1 SNHLY, CDR2 FYNNEI. CDR3 bases: TGTGCCACTACTGGGGAGGGTGATGAGCAGTTCTTC. This sequence encodes CATTGEGDEQFF.

The V gene is TRBV10-3, the J gene TRBJ2-3; D gene ambiguous. This CDR3 has 16 residues. Germline V gene lookup returns CDR1 ENHRY and CDR2 SYGVKD. V lost 4 bases and J lost 1, with 15 bases in between. The CDR3 here is CAISGSSLLRTDTQYF. The CDR3 DNA reads as TGTGCCATCAGTGGGTCTTCTTTACTACGCACAGATACGCAGTATTTT.

The chain recombines TRBV5-5 with TRBJ1-5; D is unclear. The CDR3 sequence is 13 residues long. The germline V and J ends were trimmed by 3 bases and 6 bases, with 10 bases remaining between them. The germline CDR1 and CDR2 sequences are SGHKS and YYEKEE (reference sequence). CDR3 loop: CASSWAEGQPQHF. CDR3 in DNA: TGTGCCAGCAGCTGGGCAGAGGGTCAGCCCCAGCATTTT.

The rearrangement uses TRBV7-6 and TRBJ2-1; 7 bases are a match to TRBD2. This CDR3 contains 14 residues. The V gene's germline CDR1 is SGHVS and CDR2 FNYEAQ. The V and J ends lost 3 bases and 4 bases, in that order; junction bases with no gene match: 3. The CDR3 spells CASSLTGGYNEQFF. In nucleotides, the CDR3 is TGTGCCAGCAGCTTGACGGGGGGATACAATGAGCAGTTCTTC.

The chain is built from TRBV4-1 and TRBJ2-3, with 11 bases identical to TRBD2. J gave up 4 bases and V 1 base, and 13 bases lay outside the gene matches. This CDR3 has 19 amino acids. The germline V gene encodes CDR1 MGHRA and CDR2 YSYEKL. CDR3 DNA: TGCGCCAGCAGCCAAGGTGTAGTAGCGGGGGGGTTTTCTCCAGATACGCAGTATTTT. Amino acid sequence: CASSQGVVAGGFSPDTQYF.

V and J are TRBV5-1 and TRBJ1-6, with D unclear. The CDR3 covers 15 residues. V lost 0 bases and J 2 bases, leaving 6 bases between the germline ends. Per the germline V gene, CDR1 is SGHRS and CDR2 is YFSETQ. The CDR3 loop is CASSLDTTYNSPLHF. The CDR3 DNA reads TGCGCCAGCAGCTTGGACACGACCTATAATTCACCCCTCCACTTT.

The CDR3 is CASRPGGQYF. The DNA of the CDR3 is TGTGCCAGCAGGCCCGGGGGCCAGTACTTC. The rearrangement joins TRBV2 to TRBJ2-5, with D possibly matching TRBD2 (6 bases). CDR3 length: 10 amino acids. The V gene lost 6 bases and the J gene lost 10 bases, with 9 bases spanning the gap. Germline loops: CDR1 SNHLY, CDR2 FYNNEI.

The chain recombines TRBV15 with TRBJ2-1, with D unclear. The CDR3 loop spans 11 amino acids. With 4 bases removed from V and 8 bases from J, the gap between germline ends came to 6 bases. Germline values: CDR1 LNHNV, CDR2 YYDKDF (reference sequence). The CDR3 DNA reads TGTGCCACCAGCAAAGTAGATGAGCAGTTCTTC. Translating gives CATSKVDEQFF.

The chain couples TRBV7-9 to TRBJ1-1, with D uncertain. Trimming pared 5 bases from V and 7 bases from J, leaving 14 bases between. This CDR3 is built from 13 residues. Germline assignment: CDR1 SEHNR and CDR2 FQNEAQ (reference sequence). The CDR3 DNA reads TGTGCCAGCAGCGGAGCCGGTCATGGTGAAGCTTTCTTT. Its translation: CASSGAGHGEAFF.

The chain combines TRBV11-2 with TRBJ1-2; tentative D call: TRBD1 (6 bases). The CDR3 runs 13 residues. Germline lookup yields CDR1 SGHAT and CDR2 FQNNGV. V was cut by 5 bases and J by 6 bases, with 13 bases left in between. The CDR3 spells CASSPWTADGYTF. CDR3 coding DNA: TGTGCCAGCAGCCCGTGGACAGCGGATGGCTACACCTTC.

This clone was seen repeatedly, ten times or more. The rearrangement uses TRBV5-1 and TRBJ1-6; D unresolved. The CDR3 is 14 amino acids. Trimming left V 2 bases short and J 5 bases short, with 8 bases between. Germline CDR1 and CDR2: SGHRS and YFSETQ. For the CDR3, the DNA is TGCGCCAGCAGCTTTGGACTACATAATTCACCCCTCCACTTT. Residues: CASSFGLHNSPLHF.

The chain joins TRBV6-4 to TRBJ2-7, with a tentative D call TRBD2 (7 bases). V lost 3 bases to trimming and J lost 3 bases, with 15 bases between them. The CDR3 has 15 residues. Germline V lookup: CDR1 MRHNA, CDR2 SNTAGT. The CDR3 region has the DNA TGTGCCAGCAGTGAAGGGGCGGGGGCTAACTACGAGCAGTACTTC. Residues: CASSEGAGANYEQYF.

This clone was seen a single time. The chain carries TRBV4-2 and TRBJ1-2; D ambiguous. Germline-derived CDR1 and CDR2 are LGHNA and YNFKEQ. V lost 0 bases and J lost 4, with 18 bases in between. This CDR3 spans 17 amino acids. Here the CDR3 reads CASSQDQNSQPSYGYTF. The CDR3 region has the DNA TGTGCCAGCAGCCAAGATCAGAACAGCCAACCGTCCTATGGCTACACCTTC.

The chain recombines TRBV5-1 with TRBJ2-7; 9 nucleotides align to TRBD1. V was clipped by 7 bases and J by 3 bases; unmatched bases: 14. CDR1 is SGHRS and CDR2 is YFSETQ in the germline V gene. This CDR3 comprises 16 residues. The CDR3 DNA reads TGCGCCAGCTCCGAACGATCCGGGACAGGGATCTACGAGCAGTACTTC. Protein product: CASSERSGTGIYEQYF.

The V and J genes are TRBV6-5 and TRBJ2-7, with 7 bases matching TRBD1. The V gene end was trimmed by 0 bases and the J gene end by 3 bases; junction bases not matched to a gene: 2. CDR3 size: 14 residues. Per the germline V gene, CDR1 is MNHEY and CDR2 is SVGAGI. The CDR3 sequence: CASSYSTGNYEQYF. Written as DNA, the CDR3 is TGTGCCAGCAGTTACTCGACAGGGAACTACGAGCAGTACTTC.

V is TRBV5-1 and J is TRBJ2-7, with 12 positions matching TRBD2. The germline CDR1 and CDR2 sequences are SGHRS and YFSETQ. The CDR3 is 20 residues long. Germline trimming cut 0 bases from V and 3 bases from J; bases unmatched to any gene: 16. The CDR3 region is CASSLAPRLAGGPRGYEQYF. The CDR3 DNA reads TGCGCCAGCAGCTTGGCCCCTCGGCTAGCGGGGGGGCCTCGGGGCTACGAGCAGTACTTC.